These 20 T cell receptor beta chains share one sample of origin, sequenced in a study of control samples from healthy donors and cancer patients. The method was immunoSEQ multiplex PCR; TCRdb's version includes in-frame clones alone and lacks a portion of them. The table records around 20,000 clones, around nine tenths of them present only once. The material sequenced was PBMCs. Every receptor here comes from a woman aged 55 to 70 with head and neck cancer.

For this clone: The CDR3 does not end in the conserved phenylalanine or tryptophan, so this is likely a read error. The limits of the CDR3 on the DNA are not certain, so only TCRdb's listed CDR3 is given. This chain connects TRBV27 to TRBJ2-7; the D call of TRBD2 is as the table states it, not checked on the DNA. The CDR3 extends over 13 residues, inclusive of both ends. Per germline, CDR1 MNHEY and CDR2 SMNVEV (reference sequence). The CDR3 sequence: CASRAPWIAGGNK.

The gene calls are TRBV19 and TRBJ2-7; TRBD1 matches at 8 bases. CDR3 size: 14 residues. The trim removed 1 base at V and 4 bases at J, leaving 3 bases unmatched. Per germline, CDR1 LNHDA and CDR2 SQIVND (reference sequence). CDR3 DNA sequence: TGTGCCAGTAGTATAGGGACAGGGACGTACGAGCAGTACTTC. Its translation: CASSIGTGTYEQYF.

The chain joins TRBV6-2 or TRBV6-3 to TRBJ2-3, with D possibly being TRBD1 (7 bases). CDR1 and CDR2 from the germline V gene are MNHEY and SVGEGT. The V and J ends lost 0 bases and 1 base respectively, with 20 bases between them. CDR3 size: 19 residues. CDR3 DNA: TGTGCCAGCAGTTACTCGGACCCACCGGACAGGAGGGGCACAGATACGCAGTATTTT. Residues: CASSYSDPPDRRGTDTQYF.

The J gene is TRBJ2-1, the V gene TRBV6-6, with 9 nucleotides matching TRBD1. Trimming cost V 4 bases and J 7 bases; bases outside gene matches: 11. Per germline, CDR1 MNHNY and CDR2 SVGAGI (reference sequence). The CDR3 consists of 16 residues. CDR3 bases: TGTGCCAGCAGTTCCACCCCGGGACAGGGCAAAAATGAGCAGTTCTTC. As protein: CASSSTPGQGKNEQFF.

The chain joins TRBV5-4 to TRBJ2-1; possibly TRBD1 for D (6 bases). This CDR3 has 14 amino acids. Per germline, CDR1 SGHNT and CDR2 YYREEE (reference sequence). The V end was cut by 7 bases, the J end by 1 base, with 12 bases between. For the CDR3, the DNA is TGTGCCAGCCATAACAGGGTTTCCTACAATGAGCAGTTCTTC. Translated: CASHNRVSYNEQFF.

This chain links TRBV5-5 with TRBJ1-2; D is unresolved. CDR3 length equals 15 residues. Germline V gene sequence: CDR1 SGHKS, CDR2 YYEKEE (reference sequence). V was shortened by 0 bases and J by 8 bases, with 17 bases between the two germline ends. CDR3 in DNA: TGTGCCAGCAGCTTGGTTGCGACCGCGTACGGGGGCTACACCTTC. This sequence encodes CASSLVATAYGGYTF.

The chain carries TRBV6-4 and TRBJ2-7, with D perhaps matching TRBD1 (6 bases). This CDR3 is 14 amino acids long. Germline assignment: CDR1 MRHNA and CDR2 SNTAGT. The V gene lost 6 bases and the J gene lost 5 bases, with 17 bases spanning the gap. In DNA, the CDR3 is TGTGCCAGCAGCCTAACAGGGATCTCGAACGAGCAGTACTTC. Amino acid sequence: CASSLTGISNEQYF.

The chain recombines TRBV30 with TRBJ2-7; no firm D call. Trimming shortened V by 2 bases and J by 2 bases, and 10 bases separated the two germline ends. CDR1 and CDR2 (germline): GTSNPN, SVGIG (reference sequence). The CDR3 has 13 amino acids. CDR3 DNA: TGTGCCTGGAGTTATGGCGGAACCTACGAGCAGTACTTC. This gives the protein CAWSYGGTYEQYF.

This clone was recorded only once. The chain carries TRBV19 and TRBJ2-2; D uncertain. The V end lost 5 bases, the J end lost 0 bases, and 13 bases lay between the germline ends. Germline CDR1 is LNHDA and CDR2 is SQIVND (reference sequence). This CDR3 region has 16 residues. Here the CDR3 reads CASSPRGRANTGELFF. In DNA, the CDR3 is TGTGCCAGTAGTCCTAGAGGCAGAGCGAACACCGGGGAGCTGTTTTTT.

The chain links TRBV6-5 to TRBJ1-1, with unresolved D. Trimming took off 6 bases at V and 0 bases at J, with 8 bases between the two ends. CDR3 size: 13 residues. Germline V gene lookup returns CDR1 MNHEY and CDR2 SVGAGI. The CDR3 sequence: CASRTEMNTEAFF. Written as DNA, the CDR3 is TGTGCCAGCAGGACTGAAATGAACACTGAAGCTTTCTTT.

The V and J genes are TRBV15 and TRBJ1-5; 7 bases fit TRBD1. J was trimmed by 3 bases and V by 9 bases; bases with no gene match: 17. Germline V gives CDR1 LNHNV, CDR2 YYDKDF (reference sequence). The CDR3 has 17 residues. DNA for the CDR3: TGTGCCACAAACCAAGGGCCACCGGGACAGTTCAATCAGCCCCAGCATTTT. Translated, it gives CATNQGPPGQFNQPQHF.

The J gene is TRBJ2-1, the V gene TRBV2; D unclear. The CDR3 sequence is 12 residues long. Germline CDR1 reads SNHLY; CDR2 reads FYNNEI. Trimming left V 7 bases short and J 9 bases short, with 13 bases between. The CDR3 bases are TGTGCCAGCACCTTGTGGGCACCTGAGCAGTTCTTC. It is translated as CASTLWAPEQFF.

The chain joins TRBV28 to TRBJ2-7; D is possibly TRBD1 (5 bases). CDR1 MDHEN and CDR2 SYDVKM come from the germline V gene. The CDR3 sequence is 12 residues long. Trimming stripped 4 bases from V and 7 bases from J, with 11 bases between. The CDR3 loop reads CASSSPAGEQYF. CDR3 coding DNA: TGTGCCAGCAGTTCCCCGGCAGGGGAGCAGTACTTC.

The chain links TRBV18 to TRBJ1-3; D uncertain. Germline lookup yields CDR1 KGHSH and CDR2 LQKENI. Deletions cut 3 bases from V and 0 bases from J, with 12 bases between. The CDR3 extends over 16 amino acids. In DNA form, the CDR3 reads TGTGCCAGCTCACCGATCGGACCGAGCTCTGGAAACACCATATATTTT. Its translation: CASSPIGPSSGNTIYF.

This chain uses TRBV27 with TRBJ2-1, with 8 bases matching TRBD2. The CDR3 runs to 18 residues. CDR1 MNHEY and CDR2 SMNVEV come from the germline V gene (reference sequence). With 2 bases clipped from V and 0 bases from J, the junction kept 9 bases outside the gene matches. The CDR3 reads CASSLKRLATSSYNEQFF. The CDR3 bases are TGTGCCAGCAGTTTAAAGAGACTAGCGACAAGCTCCTACAATGAGCAGTTCTTC.

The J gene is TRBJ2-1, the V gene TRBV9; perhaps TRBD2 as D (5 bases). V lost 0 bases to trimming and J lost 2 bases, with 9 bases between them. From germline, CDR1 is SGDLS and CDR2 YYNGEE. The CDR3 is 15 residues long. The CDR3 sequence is CASSVGESPYNEQFF. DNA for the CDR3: TGTGCCAGCAGCGTAGGGGAGTCCCCCTACAATGAGCAGTTCTTC.

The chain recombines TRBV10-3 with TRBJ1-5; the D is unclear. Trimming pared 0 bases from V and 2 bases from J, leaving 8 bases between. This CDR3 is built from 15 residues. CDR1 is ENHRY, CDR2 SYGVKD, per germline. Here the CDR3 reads CAISESRQGNQPQHF. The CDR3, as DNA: TGTGCCATCAGTGAGTCGCGTCAGGGCAATCAGCCCCAGCATTTT.

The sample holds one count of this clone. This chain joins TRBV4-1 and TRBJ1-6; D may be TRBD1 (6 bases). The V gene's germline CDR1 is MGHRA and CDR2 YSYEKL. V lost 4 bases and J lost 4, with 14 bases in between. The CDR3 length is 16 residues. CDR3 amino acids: CASSLTDSLYNSPLHF. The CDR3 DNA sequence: TGCGCCAGCAGCCTGACGGACAGTTTATATAATTCACCCCTCCACTTT.

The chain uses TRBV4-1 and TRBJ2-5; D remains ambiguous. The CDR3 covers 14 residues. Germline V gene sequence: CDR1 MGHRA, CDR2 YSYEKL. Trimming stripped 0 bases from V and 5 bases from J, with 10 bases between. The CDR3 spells CASSQDFRRETQYF. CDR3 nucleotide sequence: TGCGCCAGCAGCCAAGATTTTCGGCGGGAGACCCAGTACTTC.

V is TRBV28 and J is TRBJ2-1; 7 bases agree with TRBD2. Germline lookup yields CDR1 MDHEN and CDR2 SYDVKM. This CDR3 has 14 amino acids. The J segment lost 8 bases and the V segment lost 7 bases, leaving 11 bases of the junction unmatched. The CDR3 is CASTAGTIRDEQFF. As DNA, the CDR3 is TGTGCCAGCACCGCCGGGACTATAAGGGATGAGCAGTTCTTC.